This is a list of T cell receptor beta chains from one sample in a study of T cells in Graves' hyperthyroidism and ophthalmopathy. TCRdb used MiXCR to reprocess the multiplex PCR reads, holding one entry per CDR3 protein. The repertoire has 400,000 or so distinct CDR3 sequences, 12% to 15% of them found once; the top ten carry 15% to 20%. The sample comprised blood. These receptors were obtained from an older woman with Graves' ophthalmopathy. Both conserved end residues are part of each CDR3. The order of the fields is V gene, CDR3 length, clone size, J gene, D gene, CDR3 protein, CDR3 DNA. A D gene is named only where the DNA matches it firmly. Rows may omit the clone size; those that give it use once, few, many or a size class.

V: TRBV29-1; length: 11; size: .; J: TRBJ2-1; D: .; CDR3: CSVEWDGEQFF; DNA: TGCAGCGTTGAGTGGGATGGTGAGCAGTTCTTC
V: TRBV10-3; length: 14; size: many; J: TRBJ2-3; D: .; CDR3: CAIGGGSPTDTQYF; DNA: TGTGCCATCGGGGGAGGCAGCCCCACGGATACGCAGTATTTT
V: TRBV9; length: 14; size: .; J: TRBJ2-2; D: TRBD2; CDR3: CASRREAGTGELFF; DNA: TGTGCCAGCCGACGGGAGGCGGGCACCGGGGAGCTGTTTTTT
V: TRBV15; length: 15; size: many; J: TRBJ2-1; D: TRBD1; CDR3: CATSRGQGRYNEQFF; DNA: TGTGCCACCAGCAGAGGACAGGGGAGATACAATGAGCAGTTCTTC
V: TRBV7-9; length: 14; size: once; J: TRBJ2-7; D: .; CDR3: CASSPGTPVYEQYF; DNA: TGTGCCAGCAGTCCCGGGACACCAGTCTACGAGCAGTACTTC
V: TRBV11-2; length: 16; size: many; J: TRBJ2-5; D: .; CDR3: CASSQGAGGLQETQYF; DNA: TGTGCCAGCAGCCAGGGGGCGGGAGGGCTCCAAGAGACCCAGTACTTC
V: TRBV5-4; length: 14; size: few; J: TRBJ1-2; D: TRBD1; CDR3: CASRETGGNYGYTF; DNA: TGTGCCAGCAGGGAGACAGGGGGAAACTATGGCTACACCTTC
V: TRBV29-1; length: 13; size: .; J: TRBJ1-1; D: TRBD1; CDR3: CSVEGQGNTEAFF; DNA: TGCAGCGTTGAAGGACAGGGAAACACTGAAGCTTTCTTT
V: TRBV19; length: 12; size: once; J: TRBJ1-5; D: .; CDR3: CASSIPPQPQHF; DNA: TGTGCCAGTAGTATACCACCCCAGCCCCAGCATTTT
V: TRBV6-1; length: 14; size: .; J: TRBJ1-2; D: TRBD1; CDR3: CASSNRGFVYGYTF; DNA: TGTGCCAGCAGTAACAGGGGGTTTGTCTATGGCTACACCTTC
V: TRBV9; length: 13; size: few; J: TRBJ2-1; D: .; CDR3: CASSVGALGEQFF; DNA: TGTGCCAGCAGCGTAGGGGCCTTGGGGGAGCAGTTCTTC
V: TRBV6-1; length: 14; size: many; J: TRBJ1-5; D: .; CDR3: CASSEALPGPGTDF; DNA: TGTGCCAGCAGTGAAGCGCTCCCGGGACCGGGAACGGATTTT
V: TRBV9; length: 14; size: many; J: TRBJ2-7; D: TRBD2; CDR3: CASSVGGSGSEQYF; DNA: TGTGCCAGCAGCGTCGGCGGGAGTGGATCCGAGCAGTACTTC
V: TRBV5-1; length: 12; size: few; J: TRBJ2-5; D: .; CDR3: CASSYPRETQYF; DNA: TGCGCCAGCAGCTACCCTAGGGAGACCCAGTACTTC
V: TRBV5-6; length: 15; size: many; J: TRBJ1-1; D: .; CDR3: CASSFDGSPNTEAFF; DNA: TGTGCCAGCAGCTTTGATGGTTCCCCGAACACTGAAGCTTTCTTT
V: TRBV18; length: 13; size: many; J: TRBJ1-5; D: .; CDR3: CASSPGQSEPQHF; DNA: TGTGCCAGCTCACCCGGGCAGTCGGAGCCCCAGCATTTT
V: TRBV5-1; length: 16; size: many; J: TRBJ2-3; D: TRBD2; CDR3: CASSLSAGVGTDTQYF; DNA: TGCGCCAGCAGCTTGTCAGCGGGAGTAGGCACAGATACGCAGTATTTT
V: TRBV11-2; length: 15; size: few; J: TRBJ1-1; D: TRBD1; CDR3: CASSPWTGVNTEAFF; DNA: TGTGCCAGCAGCCCATGGACAGGGGTGAACACTGAAGCTTTCTTT
V: TRBV3-1; length: 15; size: many; J: TRBJ2-1; D: .; CDR3: CASSQDGLEDDEQFF; DNA: TGTGCCAGCAGCCAAGACGGCCTAGAAGATGATGAGCAGTTCTTC
V: TRBV5-4; length: 15; size: .; J: TRBJ2-1; D: TRBD2; CDR3: CASSPRAGLGAEQFF; DNA: TGTGCCAGCAGCCCCCGAGCGGGACTAGGGGCGGAGCAGTTCTTC
V: TRBV12-3/TRBV12-4; length: 16; size: many; J: TRBJ2-1; D: TRBD1; CDR3: CASTQGVGQGYYEQFF; DNA: TGTGCCAGCACTCAGGGGGTGGGACAGGGTTATTATGAGCAGTTCTTC
V: TRBV2; length: 18; size: many; J: TRBJ1-5; D: TRBD1; CDR3: CASSLIYRGQKFNQPQHF; DNA: TGTGCCAGCAGTCTTATTTACAGGGGACAAAAATTCAATCAGCCCCAGCATTTT
V: TRBV29-1; length: 14; size: few; J: TRBJ2-3; D: TRBD1; CDR3: CSVEGQTSTDTQYF; DNA: TGCAGCGTTGAGGGACAGACAAGCACAGATACGCAGTATTTT
V: TRBV6-1; length: 14; size: many; J: TRBJ2-5; D: .; CDR3: CASRGTYNQETQYF; DNA: TGTGCCAGCAGAGGGACGTATAACCAAGAGACCCAGTACTTC
V: TRBV7-3; length: 16; size: .; J: TRBJ2-5; D: TRBD2; CDR3: CASRRAASGNQETQYF; DNA: TGTGCCAGCCGCAGGGCGGCTAGCGGGAACCAAGAGACCCAGTACTTC
V: TRBV2; length: 14; size: few; J: TRBJ2-3; D: TRBD1; CDR3: CASIIGGGTDTQYF; DNA: TGTGCCAGCATCATAGGGGGCGGCACAGATACGCAGTATTTT
V: TRBV14; length: 13; size: .; J: TRBJ2-7; D: .; CDR3: CASSQDRTYEQYF; DNA: TGTGCCAGCAGCCAAGACAGAACCTACGAGCAGTACTTC
V: TRBV19; length: 14; size: .; J: TRBJ1-5; D: TRBD1; CDR3: CASSPRGPDQPQHF; DNA: TGTGCCAGTAGTCCAAGGGGGCCCGATCAGCCCCAGCATTTT
V: TRBV9; length: 15; size: many; J: TRBJ2-2; D: .; CDR3: CASSPSGVNTGELFF; DNA: TGTGCCAGCAGCCCTTCGGGAGTCAACACCGGGGAGCTGTTTTTT
V: TRBV7-2; length: 14; size: many; J: TRBJ1-2; D: .; CDR3: CASSLAQGNYGYTF; DNA: TGTGCCAGCAGCTTAGCGCAGGGAAACTATGGCTACACCTTC
V: TRBV28; length: 15; size: many; J: TRBJ2-1; D: TRBD2; CDR3: CASSLGWEGLNEQFF; DNA: TGTGCCAGCAGTTTGGGGTGGGAGGGCCTGAATGAGCAGTTCTTC
V: TRBV28; length: 13; size: many; J: TRBJ2-7; D: .; CDR3: CASIRDLSYEQYF; DNA: TGTGCCAGCATACGGGACCTCTCCTACGAGCAGTACTTC
V: TRBV2; length: 11; size: few; J: TRBJ2-5; D: .; CDR3: CASSPGSTQYF; DNA: TGTGCCAGCAGTCCGGGTTCGACCCAGTACTTC
V: TRBV7-9; length: 12; size: .; J: TRBJ2-1; D: .; CDR3: CASSDYRGEQFF; DNA: TGTGCCAGCAGCGATTACCGGGGTGAGCAGTTCTTC
V: TRBV20-1; length: 15; size: few; J: TRBJ1-5; D: .; CDR3: CSARASEVSNQPQHF; DNA: TGCAGTGCTAGAGCATCGGAGGTTAGCAATCAGCCCCAGCATTTT
V: TRBV20-1; length: 11; size: many; J: TRBJ2-7; D: .; CDR3: CSARRSYEQYF; DNA: TGCAGTGCTCGGAGGTCCTACGAGCAGTACTTC
V: TRBV20-1; length: 15; size: .; J: TRBJ2-1; D: TRBD2; CDR3: CSASSGTRVGGEQFF; DNA: TGCAGTGCTAGTTCCGGGACTAGGGTGGGAGGTGAGCAGTTCTTC
V: TRBV25-1; length: 16; size: few; J: TRBJ1-6; D: .; CDR3: CASSEGIRYGGEPLHF; DNA: TGTGCCAGCAGTGAAGGGATACGGTATGGGGGTGAACCCCTCCACTTT
V: TRBV20-1; length: 15; size: many; J: TRBJ2-7; D: TRBD2; CDR3: CSASSFQREMGEQYF; DNA: TGCAGTGCTAGTAGTTTCCAGCGGGAGATGGGCGAGCAGTACTTC
V: TRBV7-8; length: 16; size: few; J: TRBJ1-1; D: TRBD1; CDR3: CASSLATAGGHTEAFF; DNA: TGTGCCAGCAGCTTAGCGACGGCAGGGGGACACACTGAAGCTTTCTTT
V: TRBV5-1; length: 17; size: many; J: TRBJ2-7; D: TRBD2; CDR3: CASSSRRLAGGVYEQYF; DNA: TGCGCCAGCAGCTCACGACGACTAGCGGGAGGAGTCTACGAGCAGTACTTC
V: TRBV28; length: 14; size: many; J: TRBJ1-2; D: .; CDR3: CASSSGTVAGGYTF; DNA: TGTGCCAGCAGTTCTGGGACCGTGGCTGGGGGCTACACCTTC
V: TRBV6-1; length: 16; size: many; J: TRBJ2-7; D: .; CDR3: CANYSRQGLNSYEQYF; DNA: TGTGCCAACTACTCCCGGCAGGGGCTCAACTCCTACGAGCAGTACTTC
V: TRBV3-1; length: 14; size: many; J: TRBJ1-5; D: TRBD1; CDR3: CASSRGQGAWPQHF; DNA: TGTGCCAGCAGCCGAGGACAGGGGGCTTGGCCCCAGCATTTT